The 9 T cell receptor beta chains in this list originate from one sample, sequenced in a study of cytomegalovirus exposure and HLA in healthy donors (TCRdb year 2017). Library method: the immunoSEQ multiplex PCR assay. For the multiplex PCR, a mixture combining 60 forward primers for TCR Vbeta segments and 13 reverse primers for TCR Jbeta segments was used. Sourced from immuneACCESS, this table was stored by TCRdb with only in-frame sequences that have V and J called. A share of the clones is absent; for the studies checked, an unresolved V gene accounts for under half, and the remainder has no known explanation. The sample contains about 160,000 clones, around 83% of them found a single time. More than 2% of the sample goes to the ten largest clones. Sequencing input: PBMCs. The source is a young man in good health and CMV-seropositive.

This chain links TRBV5-1 with TRBJ2-7; the match to TRBD1 covers 7 bases. Germline-derived CDR1 and CDR2 are SGHRS and YFSETQ. The CDR3 runs 14 residues. The V and J ends lost 4 bases and 1 base, in that order; junction bases with no gene match: 5. The CDR3 DNA is TGCGCCAGCAGCGGAACGGGACAGTCCTACGAGCAGTACTTC. Encoded protein: CASSGTGQSYEQYF. Looking up the rest from reference TRBV5-1 and TRBJ2-7 gives the full variable domain: KAGVTQTPRYLIKTRGQQVTLSCSPISGHRSVSWYQQTPGQGLQFLFEYFSETQRNKGNFPGRFSGRQFSNSRSEMNVSTLELGDSALYLCASSGTGQSYEQYFGPGTRLTVT.

This clone has just one count. One junction end does not reproduce the germline sequence, and a read error may be involved. V usage is TRBV4-2 and J usage is TRBJ1-2; no clear D gene. CDR1 is LGHNA and CDR2 is YNFKEQ in the germline V gene. The CDR3 has 16 amino acids. The CDR3 protein is CASSQDRRKTNYDYTF. CDR3 sequence (DNA): TGTGCCAGCAGCCAAGATAGGAGGAAAACTAACTATGACTACACCTTC.

The J gene is TRBJ2-1, the V gene TRBV29-1; TRBD2 aligns across 7 bases. Trimming cost V 3 bases and J 12 bases; bases outside gene matches: 14. Germline assignment: CDR1 SQVTM and CDR2 ANQGSEA. The CDR3 has 14 residues. The CDR3 coding sequence is TGCAGCGTTGAGGAGGGTCTAGCGGAAGAATGGCAGTTCTTC. Protein: CSVEEGLAEEWQFF.

The chain couples TRBV7-2 to TRBJ2-4; TRBD1 matches 10 bases. This CDR3 is built from 16 residues. Germline V CDR1 and CDR2: SGHTA, FQGNSA. V was clipped by 4 bases and J by 11 bases; unmatched bases: 14. The CDR3 DNA sequence: TGTGCCAGCAGCTCCCTTCTGGGGGACAGGGGTTTTCTTCAGTACTTC. This gives the protein CASSSLLGDRGFLQYF.

The CDR3 region is CASSVVATSGGPNEQFF. The CDR3 nucleotides are TGTGCCAGCAGCGTAGTCGCCACTAGCGGGGGCCCCAATGAGCAGTTCTTC. The chain links TRBV9 to TRBJ2-1; 11 bases are shared with TRBD2. Germline lookup yields CDR1 SGDLS and CDR2 YYNGEE. CDR3 length equals 17 residues. Losses at the gene ends were 0 bases for V and 6 bases for J; bases not matched to a gene: 8.

The chain joins TRBV6-5 to TRBJ1-1; the match to TRBD1 covers 9 bases. The CDR3 extends over 12 amino acids. Germline CDR1 reads MNHEY; CDR2 reads SVGAGI. V gave up 2 bases and J gave up 8 bases; unmatched junction bases: 0. For the CDR3, the DNA is TGTGCCAGCAGTTACGGGACAGGGGAAGCTTTCTTT. It codes for CASSYGTGEAFF.

A remark on this clone: One junction end disagrees with the germline gene, perhaps due to a read error. The V call is TRBV7-7, the J call TRBJ2-7; TRBD1 aligns across 8 bases. This CDR3 is built from 15 residues. Germline lookup yields CDR1 SSHAT and CDR2 FNYEAQ (reference sequence). The CDR3 reads CASSLGQGALYEQYF. DNA of the CDR3: TGTGCTAGCAGCTTAGGGCAGGGGGCCCTCTACGAGCAGTACTTC.

The chain couples TRBV6-5 to TRBJ1-2; D is unresolved. The CDR3 has 13 residues. The V end lost 5 bases, the J end lost 8 bases, and 15 bases lay between the germline ends. CDR1 is MNHEY and CDR2 is SVGAGI in the germline V gene. DNA for the CDR3: TGTGCCAGCAGTGATACAGTTTCCGAGGGCTACACCTTC. Its translation: CASSDTVSEGYTF.

V gene TRBV27 combines with J gene TRBJ2-7; D is possibly TRBD1 (8 bases). Germline assignment: CDR1 MNHEY and CDR2 SMNVEV (reference sequence). The V end lost 6 bases, the J end lost 5 bases, and 17 bases lay between the germline ends. The CDR3 contains 14 residues. DNA for the CDR3: TGTGCCAGCAGCAGCGGGACAGGATCTCACGAGCAGTACTTC. It translates to CASSSGTGSHEQYF.